This T cell receptor beta chain was observed in a study of blood T cells in healthy people across ages. The CDR3 totals 15 residues. V lost 5 bases to trimming and J lost 4 bases, with 16 bases between them. From germline, CDR1 is SEHNR and CDR2 FQNEAQ (reference sequence). Total RNA amounts of at least 6 micrograms were extracted per sample. Study outcomes and limitations: It was not possible, with unsorted PBMCs, to conclusively compare naive and antigen-experienced cells.

About this clonotype: The antigen is unknown.

Next came a second PCR, run for roughly 6 to 11 cycles, which used a sample-barcoded 5' primer along with a J-beta primer mix. Each sample yielded at least 3 million CDR3-containing paired-end reads. TCRdb called the 5' RACE reads again in MiXCR, with one record for every CDR3 protein. Among 650,000 to 700,000 distinct CDR3 sequences listed, about 51% were seen once. This sequence was found in a woman of 80 years or more in good health. Sequenced: blood. The rearrangement uses TRBV7-9 and TRBJ2-3; maybe TRBD1 (6 bases). In DNA, the CDR3 is TGTGCCAGCAGCCCCGAGGGGGTAGGGGCAGATACGCAGTATTTT. Protein sequence: CASSPEGVGADTQYF. Together with reference TRBV7-9 and TRBJ2-3, the CDR3 gives the full variable domain: DTGVSQNPRHKITKRGQNVTFRCDPISEHNRLYWYRQTLGQGPEFLTYFQNEAQLEKSRLLSDRFSAERPKGSFSTLEIQRTEQGDSAMYLCASSPEGVGADTQYFGPGTRLTVL.